This TCR beta chain was retrieved from a study of control samples from healthy donors and cancer patients. Profiling relied on immunoSEQ multiplex PCR, and the TCRdb table lists in-frame clones only, not all of them. This repertoire shows 170,000 or so clones, about 93% found once; its top ten account for 1.4% to 1.5%. The CDR3 is made up of 15 amino acids. With 4 bases clipped from V and 5 bases from J, the junction kept 9 bases outside the gene matches. Germline V gives CDR1 SGHRS, CDR2 YFSETQ. This clone has only one observation. What was sequenced was blood. The rearrangement joins TRBV5-1 to TRBJ1-1, with 9 positions matching TRBD1. This TCR derives from a young man in good health. CDR3 bases: TGCGCCAGCAGCGCCCGGACAGGGGTCAAAACTGAAGCTTTCTTT. Protein sequence: CASSARTGVKTEAFF.